The 25 T cell receptor beta chains listed next were all sequenced from one sample in a study of CXCR3-negative and CXCR3-positive naive CD8 T cells. UMI-labeled TRB cDNA libraries were prepared by 5' RACE. Using the 5' RACE reads, TCRdb records one entry per CDR3 protein without DNA. In total, the table holds 100,000 to 150,000 distinct CDR3 sequences. Sequencing was done on a sample of naive CXCR3- CD8+ T cells from blood. Subset denoted: CD45RO-CCR7+CD27+CD95- naive CD8+ T cells lacking CXCR3 (TNR3-). Source of these receptors: a human donor in good health. Some clones in this sample may be carry-over from other donors' samples.

J is TRBJ2-7 and V is TRBV7-9. Germline assignment: CDR1 SEHNR and CDR2 FQNEAQ (reference sequence). The CDR3 is 15 amino acids. The CDR3 loop reads CASSFGKLGPYEQYF.

This chain links TRBV7-9 with TRBJ2-1. This CDR3 is built from 13 residues. Germline V gene sequence: CDR1 SEHNR, CDR2 FQNEAQ (reference sequence). This CDR3 is CASSLPLAAEQFF. The full variable domain, with the rest looked up from reference TRBV7-9 and TRBJ2-1, is DTGVSQNPRHKITKRGQNVTFRCDPISEHNRLYWYRQTLGQGPEFLTYFQNEAQLEKSRLLSDRFSAERPKGSFSTLEIQRTEQGDSAMYLCASSLPLAAEQFFGPGTRLTVL.

The chain recombines TRBV14 with TRBJ2-1. Germline V gene sequence: CDR1 SGHDN, CDR2 FVKESK. The CDR3 contains 16 residues. CDR3 in amino acids: CASSQSTVVGYNEQFF.

The V gene is TRBV12-3 or TRBV12-4, the J gene TRBJ2-5; TCRdb designates TRBD1, a call that cannot be tested without DNA. The CDR3 length is 17 residues. The CDR3 sequence: CASSVPQDRRYQETQYF.

The chain couples TRBV9 to TRBJ2-1; TCRdb's D gene call, TRBD2, goes unchecked for lack of DNA. This CDR3 has 15 amino acids. Germline lookup yields CDR1 SGDLS and CDR2 YYNGEE. CDR3 protein: CASSARGYSYNEQFF.

The V gene is TRBV20-1, the J gene TRBJ2-4; the TRBD1 assignment by TCRdb is unverifiable without DNA. CDR1 and CDR2 from the germline V gene are DFQATT and SNEGSKA (reference sequence). The CDR3 covers 16 residues. Here the CDR3 reads CSASPTGGEIRNIQYF.

CDR3 region: CASSRPPVAGGGDTQYF. The genes are TRBV12-3 or TRBV12-4 and TRBJ2-3; lacking DNA, the TRBD2 call made by TCRdb goes unchecked. The CDR3 has 17 residues.

This chain uses TRBV4-3 with TRBJ2-3; TCRdb calls TRBD2, which cannot be checked without DNA. This CDR3 region has 17 residues. Germline V gene lookup returns CDR1 LGHNA and CDR2 YSLEER. The CDR3 is CASSQDPAGGRTDTQYF.

The chain carries TRBV5-5 and TRBJ2-2; no DNA is available, so the TRBD2 call from TCRdb remains unchecked. This CDR3 has 14 residues. CDR1 is SGHKS and CDR2 is YYEKEE in the germline V gene (reference sequence). This chain's CDR3 is CASLLGVGTGELFF.

This sequence joins TRBV2 and TRBJ1-1; TCRdb proposes TRBD1, but this gene call is untestable without DNA. CDR1 and CDR2 (germline): SNHLY, FYNNEI. This CDR3 is built from 14 residues. CDR3: CASSNQDSYTEAFF.

The rearrangement joins TRBV7-6 to TRBJ2-7; the D call from TCRdb, TRBD1, cannot be confirmed without DNA. This CDR3 has 14 amino acids. CDR1 and CDR2 from the germline V gene are SGHVS and FNYEAQ. The CDR3 here is CASSFGTETYKQYF.

This chain connects TRBV20-1 to TRBJ2-7; with no DNA, the TCRdb D assignment of TRBD2 cannot be verified. Germline V lookup: CDR1 DFQATT, CDR2 SNEGSKA (reference sequence). CDR3 length equals 15 residues. The CDR3 loop reads CSAIPSGGEDYEQYF.

V and J are TRBV5-6 and TRBJ2-2. The CDR3 extends over 16 amino acids. CDR1 and CDR2 (germline): SGHDT, YYEEEE. The CDR3 reads CASSFRQDANTGELFF.

The J gene is TRBJ2-1, the V gene TRBV29-1; TCRdb calls TRBD1, which cannot be checked without DNA. CDR1 SQVTM and CDR2 ANQGSEA come from the germline V gene. The CDR3 contains 14 residues. The CDR3 protein is CSVEAGGSYNEQFF.

This rearrangement joins TRBV4-1 to TRBJ1-5; absent DNA, TCRdb's TRBD1 call cannot be checked. This CDR3 contains 15 residues. CDR1 is MGHRA and CDR2 is YSYEKL in the germline V gene. CDR3 in amino acids: CASSHLQGSNQPQHF.

The chain combines TRBV9 with TRBJ2-7; TCRdb gives TRBD1 as the D gene, but with no DNA this cannot be confirmed. The CDR3 spans 15 residues. Looked up from germline, CDR1 is SGDLS and CDR2 is YYNGEE. CDR3 region: CASSPDTGTTYEQYF.

V usage is TRBV29-1 and J usage is TRBJ1-3. The CDR3 is made up of 13 amino acids. Germline V gene lookup returns CDR1 SQVTM and CDR2 ANQGSEA. CDR3 protein: CSVDVGSGNTIYF.

The V call is TRBV6-5, the J call TRBJ2-7; TCRdb proposes TRBD2, but this gene call is untestable without DNA. CDR3 size: 15 residues. The germline gives CDR1 MNHEY, CDR2 SVGAGI. The CDR3 protein is CASSYTLAGPGEQYF.

This chain connects TRBV29-1 to TRBJ2-3; without DNA, the TCRdb call of TRBD2 cannot be checked. Looked up from germline, CDR1 is SQVTM and CDR2 is ANQGSEA. The CDR3 consists of 16 residues. The CDR3: CSVEEVAGGHMDTQYF.

The J gene is TRBJ2-1, the V gene TRBV7-8. The CDR3 runs to 11 residues. Germline CDR1 SGHVS, CDR2 FQNEAQ. CDR3 sequence reads: CASSFTDEQFF. The full variable domain, its missing parts supplied by reference TRBV7-8 and TRBJ2-1, is GAGVSQSPRYKVAKRGQDVALRCDPISGHVSLFWYQQALGQGPEFLTYFQNEAQLDKSGLPSDRFFAERPEGSVSTLKIQRTQQEDSAVYLCASSFTDEQFFGPGTRLTVL.

The chain links TRBV20-1 to TRBJ2-3; no DNA is available, so the TRBD2 call from TCRdb remains unchecked. Germline assignment: CDR1 DFQATT and CDR2 SNEGSKA (reference sequence). The CDR3 runs 15 residues. The chain's CDR3 is CSANPLEGFPDTQYF.

V is TRBV29-1 and J is TRBJ2-7; TCRdb's D gene call, TRBD1, goes unchecked for lack of DNA. Germline-derived CDR1 and CDR2 are SQVTM and ANQGSEA. This CDR3 contains 13 residues. CDR3 sequence reads: CSVTGQNSYEQYF.

The rearrangement links TRBV7-3 to TRBJ2-2; TCRdb designates TRBD1, a call that cannot be tested without DNA. Germline V CDR1 and CDR2: SGHTA, FQGTGA. The length of the CDR3 is 15 residues. CDR3 region: CASSHLRGNTGELFF. Variable domain in full (rest from reference TRBV7-3 and TRBJ2-2): GAGVSQTPSNKVTEKGKYVELRCDPISGHTALYWYRQSLGQGPEFLIYFQGTGAADDSGLPNDRFFAVRPEGSVSTLKIQRTERGDSAVYLCASSHLRGNTGELFFGEGSRLTVL.

The V gene is TRBV5-5, the J gene TRBJ2-7. The CDR3 runs 14 residues. From germline, CDR1 is SGHKS and CDR2 YYEKEE (reference sequence). The CDR3 loop is CASSSWYSSYEQYF.

The chain carries TRBV4-3 and TRBJ1-1. The CDR3 totals 15 residues. The V gene's germline CDR1 is LGHNA and CDR2 YSLEER. CDR3 in amino acids: CASSQDGYQNTEAFF.